Listed here are 21 T cell receptor beta chains from one sample, sequenced in a study of blood T cell repertoires in COVID-19. Produced via immunoSEQ multiplex PCR; TCRdb's table is partial and in-frame only. The sample gives 85,000 to 100,000 clones, around 80% of which show up once; approximately 8.9% is in the top ten. Sequenced sample: peripheral blood. These receptors all come from a man aged 45-65 years who had recovered from COVID-19.

This chain connects TRBV5-4 to TRBJ2-7; the D is unclear. V lost 2 bases to trimming and J lost 5 bases, with 11 bases between them. Germline V gene data show CDR1 as SGHNT and CDR2 as YYREEE (reference sequence). There are 13 residues in the CDR3. CDR3 sequence reads: CASSFLELNEQYF. For the CDR3, the DNA is TGTGCCAGCAGCTTTCTAGAGCTAAACGAGCAGTACTTC.

This clone was observed a few times. The chain is built from TRBV4-3 and TRBJ2-3; TRBD2 matches at 9 bases. There are 17 residues in the CDR3. CDR1 is LGHNA and CDR2 is YSLEER in the germline V gene. J was trimmed by 9 bases and V by 1 base; bases with no gene match: 14. Written as DNA, the CDR3 is TGCGCCAGCAGCCAAGTCCCCTCAGCGGGAGGACTTCAGACGCAGTATTTT. It encodes CASSQVPSAGGLQTQYF.

The V and J genes are TRBV30 and TRBJ1-6; D is ambiguous. The CDR3 consists of 12 residues. Germline CDR1 and CDR2: GTSNPN and SVGIG (reference sequence). Trimming removed 8 bases at V and 9 bases at J, with 14 bases between. CDR3 coding DNA: TGTGCCCGAGGTAGGGAGGGTTCACCCCTCCACTTT. Its translation: CARGREGSPLHF.

This clone was found once. V usage is TRBV19 and J usage is TRBJ2-3; 8 bases are a match to TRBD2. The V and J ends lost 5 bases and 2 bases, in that order; junction bases with no gene match: 12. Germline CDR1 is LNHDA and CDR2 is SQIVND (reference sequence). There are 17 residues in the CDR3. The CDR3 region is CASSPSGLLRNTDTQYF. As DNA, the CDR3 is TGTGCCAGTAGTCCTAGCGGGCTACTCCGAAACACAGATACGCAGTATTTT.

The chain has TRBV2 and TRBJ1-5; D is perhaps TRBD1 (5 bases). CDR1 SNHLY and CDR2 FYNNEI come from the germline V gene. This CDR3 region has 14 residues. Deletions cut 4 bases from V and 7 bases from J, with 14 bases between. CDR3 region: CASSGRKGIQPQHF. In DNA form, the CDR3 reads TGTGCCAGCAGTGGAAGGAAGGGGATCCAGCCCCAGCATTTT.

The chain has TRBV19 and TRBJ2-7; TRBD1 is a possible D gene (6 bases). This CDR3 spans 11 amino acids. V lost 10 bases and J 3 bases, leaving 10 bases between the germline ends. Germline CDR1 and CDR2: LNHDA and SQIVND (reference sequence). The CDR3 region has the DNA TGTGCCAAAGGACAGCTCTACGAGCAGTACTTC. Encoded protein: CAKGQLYEQYF.

The genes are TRBV19 and TRBJ2-3, with TRBD1 matching over 8 bases. The germline CDR1 and CDR2 sequences are LNHDA and SQIVND (reference sequence). V was pared by 5 bases and J by 1 base, with 8 bases of the junction left unmatched. The CDR3 is made up of 16 amino acids. The CDR3 nucleotides read TGTGCCAGTAGTCAGGACAGGGCCTGGGGCACAGATACGCAGTATTTT. Protein: CASSQDRAWGTDTQYF.

In this sample, this clone turned up a few times. The chain links TRBV27 to TRBJ1-1, with D unclear. Trimming left V 6 bases short and J 1 base short, with 12 bases between. Germline CDR1 MNHEY, CDR2 SMNVEV (reference sequence). The CDR3 sequence is 14 residues long. For the CDR3, the DNA is TGTGCCAGCAGGATTACGAGCCGGAACACTGAAGCTTTCTTT. This gives the protein CASRITSRNTEAFF.

V is TRBV3-1 (or the pseudogene TRBV3-2) and J is TRBJ2-1, with TRBD1 matching 12 bases. Germline CDR1 and CDR2: LGHDT and YNNKEL (reference sequence). Losses at the gene ends were 4 bases for V and 8 bases for J; bases not matched to a gene: 6. The CDR3 runs to 15 residues. The CDR3: CASSRPGQGAYEQFF. The CDR3 DNA follows: TGTGCCAGCAGCCGCCCGGGACAGGGGGCATATGAGCAGTTCTTC.

This chain uses TRBV5-1 with TRBJ1-4; 7 bases map to TRBD1. Germline V gives CDR1 SGHRS, CDR2 YFSETQ. J gave up 3 bases and V 4 bases, and 3 bases lay outside the gene matches. This CDR3 has 14 amino acids. CDR3 region: CASSLGQANEKLFF. For the CDR3, the DNA is TGCGCCAGCAGCCTAGGACAGGCTAATGAAAAACTGTTTTTT.

On this clone itself: Different DNA sequences within this sample yield the same CDR3. The chain carries TRBV9 and TRBJ1-1; D gene uncertain. This CDR3 is built from 14 residues. Germline V gene data show CDR1 as SGDLS and CDR2 as YYNGEE. Trimming removed 3 bases from V and 4 bases from J, with 13 bases in between. For the CDR3, the DNA is TGTGCCAGCAGCGAGGAAGGAGGATCCACTGAAGCTTTCTTT. Its protein is CASSEEGGSTEAFF.

The genes are TRBV27 and TRBJ1-1; D might be TRBD1 (5 bases). Germline CDR1 is MNHEY and CDR2 is SMNVEV (reference sequence). Trimming left V 3 bases short and J 7 bases short, with 12 bases between. The CDR3 is made up of 13 amino acids. The CDR3, as DNA: TGTGCCAGCAGTTTCGGACAATCCTTTGAAGCTTTCTTT. As protein: CASSFGQSFEAFF.

This clone was detected only a few times. This chain uses TRBV4-1 with TRBJ2-1; 7 nucleotides agree with TRBD1. Per germline, CDR1 MGHRA and CDR2 YSYEKL. The CDR3 totals 13 residues. With V trimmed by 3 bases and J by 11 bases, 7 bases remained unmatched. CDR3 in DNA: TGCGCCAGCAGCCAGGGATACAGGGGACAGCAGTTCTTC. This codes for CASSQGYRGQQFF.

This clone was detected a few times. The chain joins TRBV28 to TRBJ2-3, with TRBD2 matching 8 bases. Germline V lookup: CDR1 MDHEN, CDR2 SYDVKM. The ends lost 6 bases at V and 9 bases at J; junction bases unmatched: 14. The CDR3 has 15 residues. CDR3 in DNA: TGTGCCAGCAGCATCAGGGCTAGCGGGCTAGGGACGCAGTATTTT. Translated: CASSIRASGLGTQYF.

The chain is built from TRBV10-3 and TRBJ2-7, with TRBD2 identical over 9 bases. The CDR3 spans 14 residues. V shed 10 bases, J shed 0 bases, and the junction held 7 bases outside the gene matches. Germline loops: CDR1 ENHRY, CDR2 SYGVKD. The CDR3 loop reads CATARGGTSYEQYF. CDR3 bases: TGTGCCACCGCGCGGGGGGGTACCTCCTACGAGCAGTACTTC.

The rearrangement links TRBV7-6 to TRBJ1-3, with TRBD1 matching 7 bases. Trimming at V came to 5 bases and at J to 1 base, leaving 11 bases not matched to a gene. Germline lookup yields CDR1 SGHVS and CDR2 FNYEAQ. There are 17 residues in the CDR3. The CDR3 reads CASSVGGRAISGNTIYF. CDR3 DNA sequence: TGTGCCAGCAGCGTAGGGGGCAGGGCAATATCTGGAAACACCATATATTTT.

The V call is TRBV5-1, the J call TRBJ1-1; D not certain. The germline V and J ends were trimmed by 0 bases and 11 bases, with 11 bases remaining between them. The germline V gene encodes CDR1 SGHRS and CDR2 YFSETQ. The CDR3 is 12 amino acids. The CDR3 sequence: CASSLDGPGAFF. CDR3 DNA: TGCGCCAGCAGCTTGGACGGTCCGGGGGCTTTCTTT.

The gene calls are TRBV19 and TRBJ1-6, with D possibly being TRBD1 (5 bases). This CDR3 contains 14 residues. V was clipped by 6 bases and J by 10 bases, with 16 bases between them. The germline CDR1 and CDR2 sequences are LNHDA and SQIVND (reference sequence). The CDR3 protein is CASSPGRARSPLHF. The CDR3 nucleotides read TGTGCCAGTAGCCCAGGGAGGGCAAGATCACCCCTCCACTTT. Filled out from reference TRBV19 and TRBJ1-6, the complete variable domain reads DGGITQSPKYLFRKEGQNVTLSCEQNLNHDAMYWYRQDPGQGLRLIYYSQIVNDFQKGDIAEGYSVSREKKESFPLTVTSAQKNPTAFYLCASSPGRARSPLHFGNGTRLTVT.

V gene TRBV11-2 combines with J gene TRBJ2-7, with TRBD2 identical over 9 bases. Germline lookup yields CDR1 SGHAT and CDR2 FQNNGV. CDR3 length: 14 amino acids. V lost 6 bases, J lost 6 bases, and 9 bases stayed unmatched. This CDR3 reads CASRMASGKVEQYF. DNA of the CDR3: TGTGCCAGCAGGATGGCTAGCGGGAAGGTCGAGCAGTACTTC. Filled out from reference TRBV11-2 and TRBJ2-7, the complete variable domain reads EAGVAQSPRYKIIEKRQSVAFWCNPISGHATLYWYQQILGQGPKLLIQFQNNGVVDDSQLPKDRFSAERLKGVDSTLKIQPAKLEDSAVYLCASRMASGKVEQYFGPGTRLTVT.

The V and J genes are TRBV3-1 (or the pseudogene TRBV3-2) and TRBJ1-6; possibly TRBD1 for D (5 bases). The CDR3 is made up of 13 amino acids. Germline CDR1 LGHDT, CDR2 YNNKEL (reference sequence). Between the trimmed V and J ends, which lost 3 bases and 8 bases, there was a span of 8 bases. As DNA, the CDR3 is TGTGCCAGCAGCCAGGACATTGATTCACCCCTCCACTTT. It specifies CASSQDIDSPLHF.

The J gene is TRBJ1-6, the V gene TRBV2; D is uncertain. The CDR3 extends over 13 amino acids. Trimming took 7 bases from V and 7 from J, leaving 11 bases between them. Looked up from germline, CDR1 is SNHLY and CDR2 is FYNNEI. The CDR3 nucleotides are TGTGCCAGCAATCGGGGAATCAATTCACCCCTCCACTTT. Protein sequence: CASNRGINSPLHF.